The 19 T cell receptor beta chains below all came from one sample that was sequenced in a study of cytomegalovirus exposure and HLA in healthy donors. Both 60 Vbeta primers and 13 Jbeta primers went into the PCR. TCRdb keeps only in-frame clones here, not all; method: immunoSEQ multiplex PCR. This sample has some 190,000 clones, with around 83% found just once. Sample: PBMCs. Receptors were obtained from a middle-aged man in good health and CMV-seropositive.

The V call is TRBV6-1, the J call TRBJ2-2, with D perhaps matching TRBD2 (5 bases). V was clipped by 8 bases and J by 4 bases, with 14 bases between them. This CDR3 is 14 amino acids long. Germline V gene data show CDR1 as MNHNS and CDR2 as SASEGT. CDR3 sequence: CASSLGSTTGELFF. CDR3 coding DNA: TGTGCCAGCTCTTTAGGGAGCACCACCGGGGAGCTGTTTTTT.

This chain connects TRBV29-1 to TRBJ1-5; D unclear. In germline, CDR1 is SQVTM, CDR2 ANQGSEA. The V end was cut by 3 bases, the J end by 9 bases, with 12 bases between. The CDR3 loop spans 12 amino acids. DNA for the CDR3: TGCAGCGTTGACGACGCTACGGGGCCCCAGCATTTT. Translating it yields CSVDDATGPQHF.

The V call is TRBV7-9, the J call TRBJ2-5, with 9 bases aligning to TRBD2. V gave up 5 bases and J gave up 5 bases; unmatched junction bases: 3. The CDR3 length is 13 residues. Germline V lookup: CDR1 SEHNR, CDR2 FQNEAQ (reference sequence). The CDR3 DNA is TGTGCCAGCAGCGCGACTAGCGGCGAGACCCAGTACTTC. It translates to CASSATSGETQYF.

This clone occurred once. The chain uses TRBV6-5 and TRBJ2-3, with unresolved D. CDR1 and CDR2 (germline): MNHEY, SVGAGI. Trimming left V 8 bases short and J 0 bases short, with 18 bases between. The CDR3 has 16 amino acids. CDR3 sequence reads: CASGSERVGSTDTQYF. The CDR3 DNA reads as TGTGCCAGCGGTTCAGAGCGCGTCGGAAGCACAGATACGCAGTATTTT.

The chain employs TRBV18 and TRBJ2-5; maybe TRBD1 (5 bases). The V gene lost 3 bases and the J gene lost 1 base, with 12 bases spanning the gap. The length of the CDR3 is 15 residues. CDR1 and CDR2 (germline): KGHSH, LQKENI. CDR3 in DNA: TGTGCCAGCTCACCTCCCGGCAGGGCCCAAGAGACCCAGTACTTC. Protein: CASSPPGRAQETQYF.

The chain carries TRBV27 and TRBJ1-5; 9 nucleotides line up with TRBD1. V shed 2 bases, J shed 4 bases, and the junction held 6 bases outside the gene matches. Germline CDR1 reads MNHEY; CDR2 reads SMNVEV (reference sequence). This CDR3 is built from 16 residues. The CDR3, as DNA: TGTGCCAGCAGTTTAACCCGGACAGGGGCGAATCAGCCCCAGCATTTT. Translating gives CASSLTRTGANQPQHF.

The CDR3 DNA reads TGTGCCACCAGCAGAGGGTGGGAGGGGGGATACGAGCAGTACTTC. As protein: CATSRGWEGGYEQYF. V and J are TRBV15 and TRBJ2-7; tentatively, D is TRBD2 (7 bases). V lost 1 base to trimming and J lost 4 bases, with 14 bases between them. CDR1 is LNHNV, CDR2 YYDKDF, per germline (reference sequence). The length of the CDR3 is 15 residues.

This clone has only a few counts. This chain links TRBV7-9 with TRBJ2-7; maybe TRBD1 (6 bases). The CDR3 runs 17 residues. Between the trimmed V and J ends, which lost 1 base and 5 bases, there was a span of 21 bases. Germline assignment: CDR1 SEHNR and CDR2 FQNEAQ (reference sequence). CDR3 DNA sequence: TGTGCCAGCAGCTTAGTTCAGGGGTCTAGTACAGGGAACGAGCAGTACTTC. Protein sequence: CASSLVQGSSTGNEQYF.

The chain joins TRBV19 to TRBJ1-1; 7 bases fit TRBD1. The CDR3 length is 14 residues. CDR1 is LNHDA, CDR2 SQIVND, per germline (reference sequence). Trimming removed 4 bases from V and 6 bases from J; junction bases left unmatched: 8. Here the CDR3 reads CASSKGAMGAEAFF. The CDR3 nucleotides are TGTGCCAGTAGTAAGGGGGCAATGGGGGCTGAAGCTTTCTTT.

The chain couples TRBV6-1 to TRBJ2-7; 8 bases match TRBD2. This CDR3 has 15 amino acids. The V gene's germline CDR1 is MNHNS and CDR2 SASEGT. With V trimmed by 5 bases and J by 0 bases, 6 bases remained unmatched. The CDR3 bases are TGTGCCAGCAGTACACTAGCGGCTAGCTCCTACGAGCAGTACTTC. As protein: CASSTLAASSYEQYF.

The genes are TRBV29-1 and TRBJ2-7; 7 bases map to TRBD2. This CDR3 comprises 13 residues. J gave up 7 bases and V 6 bases, and 12 bases lay outside the gene matches. From germline, CDR1 is SQVTM and CDR2 ANQGSEA. CDR3 sequence: CSVRLALEGEQYF. DNA for the CDR3: TGCAGCGTCAGACTAGCTCTTGAGGGAGAGCAGTACTTC.

This clone appeared once. The rearrangement links TRBV28 to TRBJ2-1; no reliable D call. Germline CDR1 MDHEN, CDR2 SYDVKM. The CDR3 runs 15 residues. The ends were cut back, 5 bases at V and 6 bases at J, with 17 bases in the middle. The CDR3 DNA sequence: TGTGCCAGCAGTCCCTCGTTAGCTACCTTCAATGAGCAGTTCTTC. This translates into CASSPSLATFNEQFF.

This clone was recorded only once. The chain couples TRBV5-1 to TRBJ2-5; no clear D. The CDR3 consists of 14 residues. The germline V gene encodes CDR1 SGHRS and CDR2 YFSETQ. V was clipped by 0 bases and J by 1 base, with 7 bases between them. The CDR3 here is CASSLASGQETQYF. CDR3 nucleotide sequence: TGCGCCAGCAGCTTGGCCTCCGGCCAAGAGACCCAGTACTTC. Filled out from reference TRBV5-1 and TRBJ2-5, the complete variable domain reads KAGVTQTPRYLIKTRGQQVTLSCSPISGHRSVSWYQQTPGQGLQFLFEYFSETQRNKGNFPGRFSGRQFSNSRSEMNVSTLELGDSALYLCASSLASGQETQYFGPGTRLLVL.

The chain employs TRBV11-1 and TRBJ2-4; perhaps TRBD1 as D (6 bases). The CDR3 extends over 14 amino acids. Trimming removed 6 bases at V and 1 base at J, with 10 bases between. CDR1 is SGHAT and CDR2 is FQDESV in the germline V gene (reference sequence). CDR3 sequence (DNA): TGTGCCAGCAGTCACAGGGACGCCAAAAACATTCAGTACTTC. Protein product: CASSHRDAKNIQYF.

This chain connects TRBV18 to TRBJ2-2, with 9 bases fitting TRBD2. Looked up from germline, CDR1 is KGHSH and CDR2 is LQKENI. Trimming at V came to 4 bases and at J to 6 bases, leaving 3 bases not matched to a gene. The CDR3 is 14 residues long. Here the CDR3 DNA reads TGTGCCAGCTCACTTGGGACTAGCTCCGGGGAGCTGTTTTTT. Translating gives CASSLGTSSGELFF.

V gene TRBV2 combines with J gene TRBJ2-7, with 9 positions matching TRBD2. The germline V gene has CDR1 SNHLY and CDR2 FYNNEI. Germline trimming cut 2 bases from V and 1 base from J; bases unmatched to any gene: 6. CDR3 length: 16 residues. Here the CDR3 reads CASSELGLAGSYEQYF. In nucleotides, the CDR3 is TGTGCCAGCAGTGAATTAGGGCTAGCGGGGTCCTACGAGCAGTACTTC.

The V and J genes are TRBV7-9 and TRBJ1-1; D uncertain. The germline CDR1 and CDR2 sequences are SEHNR and FQNEAQ (reference sequence). This CDR3 has 14 amino acids. V lost 3 bases and J 1 base, leaving 9 bases between the germline ends. The CDR3 loop is CASSFLFGNTEAFF. CDR3 coding DNA: TGTGCCAGCAGCTTTCTCTTCGGGAACACTGAAGCTTTCTTT.

The V gene is TRBV6-5, the J gene TRBJ1-3; 7 bases align to TRBD1. CDR1 MNHEY and CDR2 SVGAGI come from the germline V gene. The V and J ends lost 0 bases and 3 bases, in that order; junction bases with no gene match: 5. CDR3 length: 16 residues. The CDR3: CASSYSGQLNGNTIYF. The CDR3 DNA reads TGTGCCAGCAGTTACTCGGGACAGTTGAATGGAAACACCATATATTTT.

The chain links TRBV30 to TRBJ1-6; D remains unclear. V was pared by 3 bases and J by 7 bases, with 7 bases between. CDR1 is GTSNPN, CDR2 SVGIG, per germline (reference sequence). The CDR3 extends over 12 amino acids. This CDR3 reads CAWRPLNSPLHF. The DNA of the CDR3 is TGTGCCTGGAGGCCTCTAAATTCACCCCTCCACTTT.